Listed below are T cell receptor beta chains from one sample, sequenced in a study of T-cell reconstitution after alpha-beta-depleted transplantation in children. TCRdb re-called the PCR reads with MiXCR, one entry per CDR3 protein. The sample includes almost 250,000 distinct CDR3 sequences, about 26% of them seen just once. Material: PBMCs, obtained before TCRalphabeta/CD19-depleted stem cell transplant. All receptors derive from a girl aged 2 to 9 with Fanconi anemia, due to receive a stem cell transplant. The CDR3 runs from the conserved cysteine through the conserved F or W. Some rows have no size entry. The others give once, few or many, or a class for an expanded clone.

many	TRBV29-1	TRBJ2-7	CSVGTGRTYEQYF
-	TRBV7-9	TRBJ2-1	CASSRHGQRDNEQFF
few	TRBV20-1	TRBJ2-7	CSALDRARIYEQYF
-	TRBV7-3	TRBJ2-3	CASSFRPTAGVTTDTQYF
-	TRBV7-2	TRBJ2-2	CASSLVLWGTGELFF
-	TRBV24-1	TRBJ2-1	CATSPADFSGTYNEQFF
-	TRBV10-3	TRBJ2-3	CAMGPRGAADTQYF
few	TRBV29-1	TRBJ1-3	CSVDGGTEIEEYF
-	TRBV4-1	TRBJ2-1	CASSQGGGQVDNEQFF
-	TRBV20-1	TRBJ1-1	CSAPPGTEAFF
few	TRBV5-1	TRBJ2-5	CASSLGGAFGETQYF
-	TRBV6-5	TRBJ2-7	CASSYSGLYEQYF
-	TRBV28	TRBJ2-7	CASSPYRPLYEQYF
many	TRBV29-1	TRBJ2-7	CSVRGQRGHYEQYF
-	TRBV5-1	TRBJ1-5	CASSRDPNSNQPQHF
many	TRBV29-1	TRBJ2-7	CSVDLAHEQYF
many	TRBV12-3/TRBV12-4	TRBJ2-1	CASSPPGDSYNEQFF
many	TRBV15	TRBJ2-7	CATSRETGGMDEQYF
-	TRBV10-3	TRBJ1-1	CAISGTQTRTEAFF
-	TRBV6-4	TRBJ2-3	CASSDSRLAGVRTDTQYF
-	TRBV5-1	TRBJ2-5	CASSSYRTGEVEETQYF
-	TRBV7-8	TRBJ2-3	CASSPLGGQGTDTQYF
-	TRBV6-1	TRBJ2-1	CASSLRGRHNEQFF
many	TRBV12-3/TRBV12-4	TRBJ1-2	CASTGRQPYGYTF
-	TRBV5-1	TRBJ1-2	CASSFDPLNYGYTF